This passage covers 9 T cell receptor beta chains from one sample sequenced in a study of blood T cells in healthy people across ages. Using a J-beta primer mix together with a sample-barcoded 5' primer, a second PCR was run for roughly 6 to 11 cycles. TCRdb reprocessed the 5' RACE reads via MiXCR and lists one record per CDR3 protein. The repertoire consists of over 550,000 distinct CDR3 sequences, with approximately 30% occurring once and the leading ten covering about 15%. Sample: blood. These receptors originate from a woman aged 80 or older in good health.

To note about this clonotype: A much larger clone sits a single nucleotide away, making a read error possible. CDR3 amino acids: CATISIRDRSWSTEAFF. In DNA form, the CDR3 reads TGTGCCACCATATCCATTCGGGACAGGAGTTGGAGCACTGAAGCTTTCTTT. J is TRBJ1-1 and V is TRBV6-2 or TRBV6-3, with 8 bases aligning to TRBD1. CDR1 and CDR2 (germline): MNHEY, SVGEGT. J lost 4 bases, V lost 10 bases, and 20 bases had no gene match. The CDR3 sequence is 17 residues long.

On this clonotype: Possible read error: a much larger clone is one base away. The chain uses TRBV3-1 and TRBJ2-4; TRBD2 aligns across 9 bases. This CDR3 contains 15 residues. Trimming removed 1 base from V and 13 bases from J; junction bases left unmatched: 11. Germline lookup yields CDR1 LGHDT and CDR2 YNNKEL (reference sequence). This chain's CDR3 is CASSQARGGATEQYF. CDR3 DNA: TGTGCCAGCAGCCAAGCCCGCGGGGGGGCCACTGAGCAGTACTTC.

With regard to this clonotype: The junction and the germline gene differ at one end; a read error may be behind it. The V call is TRBV6-5, the J call TRBJ2-6, with a weak D call TRBD1 (5 bases). This CDR3 has 17 amino acids. Germline assignment: CDR1 MNHEY and CDR2 SVGAGI. The CDR3 DNA sequence: TGTGCCAGCAGTTATTCAATAGGGAACTCTGGGGCCGACGTCCTGACTTTC. It is translated as CASSYSIGNSGADVLTF.

This clonotype was picked up many times. This sequence joins TRBV9 and TRBJ2-7, with TRBD1 matching 9 bases. The CDR3 is 16 residues long. Germline CDR1 is SGDLS and CDR2 is YYNGEE. V shed 0 bases, J shed 3 bases, and the junction held 7 bases outside the gene matches. The CDR3 is CASSVEGTGTYYEQYF. CDR3 DNA sequence: TGTGCCAGCAGCGTAGAAGGGACAGGGACCTACTACGAGCAGTACTTC.

This clonotype was seen repeatedly, ten times or more. V and J are TRBV20-1 and TRBJ2-7; a weak D match, TRBD1 (6 bases). Trimming stripped 2 bases from V and 6 bases from J, with 14 bases between. The CDR3 contains 13 residues. CDR1 and CDR2 from the germline V gene are DFQATT and SNEGSKA (reference sequence). This CDR3 is CSARSPRGFEQYF. The DNA for the CDR3 is TGCAGTGCTAGATCCCCCAGGGGATTCGAGCAGTACTTC.

Concerning this clonotype: This could be a read error, since a much larger clone is one nucleotide away. The chain has TRBV6-6 and TRBJ1-5; 8 bases agree with TRBD1. Germline V gene data show CDR1 as MNHNY and CDR2 as SVGAGI (reference sequence). The CDR3 contains 14 residues. CDR3 sequence reads: CATADPGGNQPRHF. For the CDR3, the DNA is TGTGCCACCGCGGACCCAGGGGGCAATCAGCCCCGGCATTTT.

About this clonotype: This clone may be a read error of a much larger clone one base away. The rearrangement joins TRBV10-3 to TRBJ2-7; 10 bases are a match to TRBD1. This CDR3 is 12 amino acids long. Germline values: CDR1 ENHRY, CDR2 SYGVKD. The junction had 7 bases not matched to a gene; V was cut back by 10 bases and J by 7 bases. CDR3 region: CASRQGASEQYF. CDR3 DNA sequence: TGTGCCAGCAGACAGGGGGCGTCAGAGCAGTACTTC.

Regarding this clonotype: One junction end disagrees with the germline gene, perhaps due to a read error. The chain combines TRBV4-3 with TRBJ2-6; maybe TRBD1 (5 bases). Germline V gives CDR1 LGHNA, CDR2 YSLEER. This CDR3 spans 16 amino acids. CDR3 region: CASSQDHSSGANVPTF. The CDR3 nucleotides read TGCGCCAGTAGTCAAGATCACAGCTCTGGGGCCAACGTCCCGACTTTC.

This clonotype was detected a few times. The chain employs TRBV24-1 and TRBJ2-3; D is ambiguous. The CDR3 covers 14 residues. Trimming removed 5 bases at V and 11 bases at J, with 19 bases between. The V gene's germline CDR1 is KGHDR and CDR2 SFDVKD. The DNA of the CDR3 is TGTGCCACCAGTGTTGCGGTCTCCTGGGGAAGGCAGTATTTT. Amino acids: CATSVAVSWGRQYF.